This T cell receptor beta chain was sequenced during a study of memory CD8 T cells in hepatitis C reinfection. Looking at the study overall: Samples late or after reinfection came 12 to 24 weeks post-detection.

CDR3 size: 13 residues. CDR1 MDHEN and CDR2 SYDVKM come from the germline V gene. Deletions cut 6 bases from V and 1 base from J, with 7 bases between. Regarding time point: late/post reinfection, 12 to 24 weeks after detection. The sorted cells went straight to TCR sequencing with no prior in vitro expansion. Study-level points and caveats: With five donors, public clonotype conclusions could not be definitive.

Repertoires were generated with immunoSEQ multiplex PCR, while TCRdb's copy carries only in-frame clones and drops some. Seen here are 45,000 to 50,000 clones, 89% observed once, and the top ten hold around 0.7%. On this clone: No antigen is known for it.

The source material was naive CD8+ T cells sorted from blood. The TCR comes from a man younger than 35 with hepatitis C virus infection. The rearrangement uses TRBV28 and TRBJ2-4; D is possibly TRBD1 (5 bases). For the CDR3, the DNA is TGTGCCAGCAGGGGGCTGGCCAAAAACATTCAGTACTTC. It yields the protein CASRGLAKNIQYF. The complete variable domain, with remaining parts taken from reference TRBV28 and TRBJ2-4, reads DVKVTQSSRYLVKRTGEKVFLECVQDMDHENMFWYRQDPGLGLRLIYFSYDVKMKEKGDIPEGYSVSREKKERFSLILESASTNQTSMYLCASRGLAKNIQYFGAGTRLSVL.